The 17 T cell receptor beta chains below come from one sample, sequenced in a study of blood T cell repertoires in COVID-19. Method: immunoSEQ multiplex PCR; TCRdb's copy keeps in-frame clones and lacks some. Here the sample spans 150,000 to 200,000 clones, 70% to 85% being singletons. Sequenced material: PBMCs or T cells enriched from blood (not recorded which). The receptors derive from a woman aged 50 to 60 who had recovered from COVID-19.

This clone occurred a few times. The chain couples TRBV5-1 to TRBJ1-2; D remains unclear. The V and J ends lost 4 bases and 8 bases respectively, with 9 bases between them. The CDR3 sequence is 11 residues long. Germline CDR1 reads SGHRS; CDR2 reads YFSETQ. The CDR3 spells CASSERGGYTF. The CDR3 nucleotides read TGCGCCAGCAGCGAGCGGGGAGGCTACACCTTC.

The chain has TRBV5-4 and TRBJ2-7; 9 nucleotides agree with TRBD2. V lost 4 bases, J lost 3 bases, and 11 bases stayed unmatched. The V gene's germline CDR1 is SGHNT and CDR2 YYREEE (reference sequence). CDR3 length: 16 amino acids. The CDR3 nucleotides are TGTGCCAGCAGCCCCGGGGGGGGTAGCGGGGGCTACGAGCAGTACTTC. This translates into CASSPGGGSGGYEQYF.

V gene TRBV19 combines with J gene TRBJ2-7; D may be TRBD2 (7 bases). The V gene lost 3 bases and the J gene lost 2 bases, with 20 bases spanning the gap. Looked up from germline, CDR1 is LNHDA and CDR2 is SQIVND (reference sequence). The CDR3 is made up of 17 amino acids. In DNA form, the CDR3 reads TGTGCCAGTAGTATTGTGCTAGCGGCAGGGGCTCCCTACGAGCAGTACTTC. Amino acids: CASSIVLAAGAPYEQYF.

This chain joins TRBV2 and TRBJ2-7; TRBD2 aligns across 11 bases. The CDR3 loop spans 15 amino acids. Germline V gene lookup returns CDR1 SNHLY and CDR2 FYNNEI. With V trimmed by 7 bases and J by 2 bases, 7 bases remained unmatched. Here the CDR3 reads CASIPGTSGTYEQYF. CDR3 nucleotide sequence: TGTGCCAGCATCCCCGGGACTAGCGGCACCTACGAGCAGTACTTC.

This clone showed up just once. The chain employs TRBV6-5 and TRBJ1-4; D is ambiguous. Germline assignment: CDR1 MNHEY and CDR2 SVGAGI. The V gene lost 0 bases and the J gene lost 5 bases, with 10 bases spanning the gap. CDR3 length: 15 amino acids. CDR3 in DNA: TGTGCCAGCAGTTACTCGACTGGGAGGAATGAAAAACTGTTTTTT. It is translated as CASSYSTGRNEKLFF.

The rearrangement uses TRBV11-2 and TRBJ2-3; no clear D. The CDR3 spans 16 residues. V lost 5 bases and J 1 base, leaving 16 bases between the germline ends. Per germline, CDR1 SGHAT and CDR2 FQNNGV. CDR3 in DNA: TGTGCCAGCAGCCCGACTTCCGCAACGCGCACAGATACGCAGTATTTT. Its translation is CASSPTSATRTDTQYF.

This clone was counted a few times. The identical CDR3 is also encoded by other nucleotide sequences in the sample. V is TRBV5-6 and J is TRBJ2-3, with D unresolved. Germline V gene data show CDR1 as SGHDT and CDR2 as YYEEEE. The ends were cut back, 4 bases at V and 3 bases at J, with 9 bases in the middle. The CDR3 runs to 13 residues. The CDR3 spells CASSPGRTDTQYF. CDR3 nucleotide sequence: TGTGCCAGCAGCCCCGGCAGGACAGATACGCAGTATTTT.

J is TRBJ2-2 and V is TRBV4-2; TRBD2 matches 8 bases. The germline gives CDR1 LGHNA, CDR2 YNFKEQ. This CDR3 spans 16 amino acids. V was clipped by 0 bases and J by 6 bases; unmatched bases: 6. The CDR3 region has the DNA TGTGCCAGCAGCCAAGAAGGTGGTAGCGGGGCCGGGGAGCTGTTTTTT. Its protein product is CASSQEGGSGAGELFF.

The chain has TRBV5-1 and TRBJ2-3; 10 bases fit TRBD2. V gave up 4 bases and J gave up 2 bases; unmatched junction bases: 7. CDR1 and CDR2 from the germline V gene are SGHRS and YFSETQ. The CDR3 extends over 16 amino acids. As DNA, the CDR3 is TGCGCCAGCAGCCCGGGGACTAGCGCTTACACAGATACGCAGTATTTT. Translated: CASSPGTSAYTDTQYF. Variable domain in full (rest from reference TRBV5-1 and TRBJ2-3): KAGVTQTPRYLIKTRGQQVTLSCSPISGHRSVSWYQQTPGQGLQFLFEYFSETQRNKGNFPGRFSGRQFSNSRSEMNVSTLELGDSALYLCASSPGTSAYTDTQYFGPGTRLTVL.

The chain couples TRBV28 to TRBJ2-7; D is possibly TRBD2 (6 bases). Germline lookup yields CDR1 MDHEN and CDR2 SYDVKM. Trimming left V 9 bases short and J 0 bases short, with 15 bases between. CDR3 length: 14 amino acids. The CDR3 sequence: CASLGSGISYEQYF. The DNA of the CDR3 is TGTGCCAGTCTGGGTAGCGGAATCTCCTACGAGCAGTACTTC.

The chain links TRBV5-6 to TRBJ1-1; 11 bases line up with TRBD1. Germline CDR1 reads SGHDT; CDR2 reads YYEEEE. This CDR3 comprises 14 residues. The V segment lost 3 bases and the J segment 9 bases; nucleotides outside the gene matches: 7. This chain's CDR3 is CASSSGQGAMQAFF. In DNA, the CDR3 is TGTGCCAGCAGCTCAGGACAGGGGGCAATGCAAGCTTTCTTT.

In its sample, this clone was seen once. A much larger clone sits a single nucleotide away, making a read error possible. Other DNA variants within this sample encode the same CDR3. The genes are TRBV15 and TRBJ1-6; D is possibly TRBD1 (5 bases). CDR1 LNHNV and CDR2 YYDKDF come from the germline V gene (reference sequence). CDR3 length: 14 residues. Trimming removed 2 bases from V and 3 bases from J, with 5 bases in between. CDR3 sequence (DNA): TGTGCCACCAGCAGACAGGGCTATAATTCACCCCTCCACTTT. This codes for CATSRQGYNSPLHF.

The chain couples TRBV11-2 to TRBJ2-1; D is undetermined. The V end was cut by 4 bases, the J end by 1 base, with 11 bases between. Germline CDR1 and CDR2: SGHAT and FQNNGV. CDR3 length: 15 amino acids. For the CDR3, the DNA is TGTGCCAGCAGCTCCCGATTAGTGTCCTACAATGAGCAGTTCTTC. Translated: CASSSRLVSYNEQFF.

J is TRBJ1-3 and V is TRBV2, with 9 bases aligning to TRBD1. Germline V gene data show CDR1 as SNHLY and CDR2 as FYNNEI. V lost 4 bases, J lost 8 bases, and 9 bases stayed unmatched. The CDR3 contains 15 residues. CDR3 residues: CASSGRDRVKHTIYF. In DNA, the CDR3 is TGTGCCAGCAGTGGCCGGGACAGGGTGAAACACACCATATATTTT.

The rearrangement links TRBV29-1 to TRBJ1-1, with TRBD1 matching 8 bases. This CDR3 has 14 amino acids. Germline CDR1 SQVTM, CDR2 ANQGSEA. V dropped 6 bases and J dropped 2; count of bases not matched to a gene: 8. Written as DNA, the CDR3 is TGCAGCGTCCAGAAGACAGGGGATAACACTGAAGCTTTCTTT. It translates to CSVQKTGDNTEAFF. The full variable domain, rest sourced from reference TRBV29-1 and TRBJ1-1, is SAVISQKPSRDICQRGTSLTIQCQVDSQVTMMFWYRQQPGQSLTLIATANQGSEATYESGFVIDKFPISRPNLTFSTLTVSNMSPEDSSIYLCSVQKTGDNTEAFFGQGTRLTVV.

The chain employs TRBV6-5 and TRBJ1-1; D gene uncertain. Germline-derived CDR1 and CDR2 are MNHEY and SVGAGI. Trimming pared 6 bases from V and 8 bases from J, leaving 19 bases between. There are 14 residues in the CDR3. CDR3 sequence reads: CASSSYGPPSEAFF. For the CDR3, the DNA is TGTGCCAGCAGCTCCTATGGGCCACCGTCAGAAGCTTTCTTT.

The gene calls are TRBV19 and TRBJ2-2, with 7 bases fitting TRBD2. The germline V gene encodes CDR1 LNHDA and CDR2 SQIVND (reference sequence). V lost 4 bases to trimming and J lost 7 bases; unmatched junction nucleotides: 9. This CDR3 spans 15 amino acids. The CDR3 bases are TGTGCCAGTAGTAGAGCGGGGACCATCTACGGGGAGCTGTTTTTT. Translated, it gives CASSRAGTIYGELFF. Variable domain in full (rest from reference TRBV19 and TRBJ2-2): DGGITQSPKYLFRKEGQNVTLSCEQNLNHDAMYWYRQDPGQGLRLIYYSQIVNDFQKGDIAEGYSVSREKKESFPLTVTSAQKNPTAFYLCASSRAGTIYGELFFGEGSRLTVL.